This T cell receptor beta chain was sequenced for a study of Graves' ophthalmopathy and Graves' hyperthyroidism. Study at large: Hyperthyroidism counted as stable given no ophthalmopathy within 18 months of follow-up.

Amplifying from RNA transcripts, the study obtained TCR beta CDR3 regions. Second-round multiplex PCR came after a first-round RT-PCR that employed HTBI primers. TCRdb reprocessed the multiplex PCR reads via MiXCR and lists one record per CDR3 protein. The table has some 1.1 million distinct CDR3 sequences, roughly two fifths seen once. To note about this clonotype: Its antigen is currently unknown.

Study-wide results and caveats: Stable hyperthyroidism and ophthalmopathy were told apart by a 13-signature model, which achieved approximately 87% sensitivity and nearly 84% specificity.

This CDR3 spans 14 amino acids. Trimming left V 5 bases short and J 3 bases short, with 16 bases between. The germline gives CDR1 DFQATT, CDR2 SNEGSKA (reference sequence). V and J are TRBV20-1 and TRBJ1-1, with D possibly matching TRBD1 (6 bases). The specimen was peripheral blood or thyroid tissue (not recorded which). The clonotype was recovered from an adult man with Graves' hyperthyroidism. The CDR3 region has the DNA TGCAGTGCTCCAGTACTAGGGGGTTACACTGAAGCTTTCTTT. Protein product: CSAPVLGGYTEAFF.